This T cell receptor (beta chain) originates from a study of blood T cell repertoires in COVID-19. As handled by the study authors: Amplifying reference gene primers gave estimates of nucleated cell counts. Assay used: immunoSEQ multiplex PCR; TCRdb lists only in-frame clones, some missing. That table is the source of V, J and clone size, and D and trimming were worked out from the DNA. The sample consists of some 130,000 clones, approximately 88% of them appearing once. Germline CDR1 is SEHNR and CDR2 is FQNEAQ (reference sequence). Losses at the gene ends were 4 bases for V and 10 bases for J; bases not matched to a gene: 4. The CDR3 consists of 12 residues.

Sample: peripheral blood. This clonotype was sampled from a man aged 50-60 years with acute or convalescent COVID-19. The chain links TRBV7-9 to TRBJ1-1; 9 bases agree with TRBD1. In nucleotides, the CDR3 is TGTGCCAGCAGCTCGCACAGGGGGCGAGCTTTCTTT. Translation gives CASSSHRGRAFF.